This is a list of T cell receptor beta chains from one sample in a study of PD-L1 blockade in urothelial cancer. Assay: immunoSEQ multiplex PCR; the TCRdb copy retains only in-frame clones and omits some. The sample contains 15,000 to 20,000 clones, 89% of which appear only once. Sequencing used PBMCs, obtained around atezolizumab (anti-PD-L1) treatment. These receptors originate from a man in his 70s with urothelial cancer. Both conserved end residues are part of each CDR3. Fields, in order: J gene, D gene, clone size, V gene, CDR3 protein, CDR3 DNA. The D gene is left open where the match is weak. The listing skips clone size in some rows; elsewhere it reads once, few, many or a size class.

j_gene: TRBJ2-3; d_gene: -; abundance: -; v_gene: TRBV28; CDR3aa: CASSIGGTTDTQYF; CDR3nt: TGTGCCAGCAGCATCGGGGGAACCACAGATACGCAGTATTTT
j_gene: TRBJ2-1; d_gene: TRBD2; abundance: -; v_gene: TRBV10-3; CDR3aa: CAISGTSGNEQFF; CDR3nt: TGTGCCATCAGCGGGACTAGCGGGAATGAGCAGTTCTTC
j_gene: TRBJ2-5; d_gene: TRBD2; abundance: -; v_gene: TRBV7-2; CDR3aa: CASSPSGGETQYF; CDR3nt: TGTGCCAGCAGCCCTAGCGGGGGAGAGACCCAGTACTTC
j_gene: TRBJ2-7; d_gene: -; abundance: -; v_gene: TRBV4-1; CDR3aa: CASSLATVHSYEQYF; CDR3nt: TGCGCCAGCAGCCTCGCGACAGTCCATTCATACGAGCAGTACTTC
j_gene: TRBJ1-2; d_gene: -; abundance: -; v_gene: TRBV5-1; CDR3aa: CASSSPDRPYGYTF; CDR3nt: TGCGCCAGCAGTTCTCCGGACAGACCATATGGCTACACCTTC
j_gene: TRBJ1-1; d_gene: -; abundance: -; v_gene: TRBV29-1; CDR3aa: CSVDRDVGAEAFF; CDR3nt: TGCAGCGTTGACAGGGATGTTGGAGCTGAAGCTTTCTTT
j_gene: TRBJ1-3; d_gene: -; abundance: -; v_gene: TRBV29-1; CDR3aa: CSVGWESDTIYF; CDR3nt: TGCAGCGTTGGGTGGGAGTCAGACACCATATATTTT
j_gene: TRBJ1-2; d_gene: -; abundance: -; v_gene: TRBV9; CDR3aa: CASSPTTGSNYGYTF; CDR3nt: TGTGCCAGCAGCCCTACGACAGGCTCTAACTATGGCTACACCTTC
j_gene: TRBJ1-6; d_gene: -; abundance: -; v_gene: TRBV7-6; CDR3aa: CASSLVTGSNSPLHF; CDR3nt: TGTGCCAGCAGCTTAGTCACAGGGAGTAATTCACCCCTCCACTTT
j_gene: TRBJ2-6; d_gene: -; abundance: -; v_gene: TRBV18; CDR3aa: CASSLDSNVLTF; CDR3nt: TGTGCCAGCTCGCTAGATTCCAACGTCCTGACTTTC
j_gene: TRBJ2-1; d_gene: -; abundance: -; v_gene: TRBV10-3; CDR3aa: CATLVSSYNEQFF; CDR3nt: TGTGCCACGCTCGTGAGCTCCTACAATGAGCAGTTCTTC
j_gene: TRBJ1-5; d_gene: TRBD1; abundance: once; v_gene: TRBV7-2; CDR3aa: CASSPWDRGNQPQHF; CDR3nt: TGTGCCAGCAGTCCGTGGGACAGGGGAAATCAGCCCCAGCATTTT
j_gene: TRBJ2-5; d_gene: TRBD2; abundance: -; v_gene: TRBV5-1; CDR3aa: CASSGTSGIQETQYF; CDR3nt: TGCGCCAGCAGCGGGACTAGCGGGATCCAAGAGACCCAGTACTTC
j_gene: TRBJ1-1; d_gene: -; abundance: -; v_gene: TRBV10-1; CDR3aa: CASSEGDRRAFF; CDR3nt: TGCGCCAGCAGTGAGGGTGACAGAAGAGCTTTCTTT
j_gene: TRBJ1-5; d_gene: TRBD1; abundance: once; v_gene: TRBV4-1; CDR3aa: CASSQGTGSVNQPQHF; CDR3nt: TGCGCCAGCAGCCAAGGGACAGGATCCGTAAATCAGCCCCAGCATTTT
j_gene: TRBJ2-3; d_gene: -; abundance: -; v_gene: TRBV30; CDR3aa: CAWSSFGEAPVSTDTQYF; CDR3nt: TGTGCCTGGAGTTCCTTCGGTGAGGCCCCCGTTAGCACAGATACGCAGTATTTT